This T cell receptor beta chain comes out of a study of CD8 T cells in ankylosing spondylitis. A few counts support this clonotype. Its antigen is unknown. Study results and caveats: The disease-linked clones had a CD8+ phenotype and low blood frequencies. Prior work had noted some motif variants in reactive arthritis blood and synovial fluid.

Quantitative barcoded 5'-RACE was used to prepare TCR beta libraries. TCRdb fed the 5' RACE reads into MiXCR, producing one record per CDR3 protein. In the table there are approximately 290,000 distinct CDR3 sequences, around 20% of which are singletons. The CDR3 runs to 14 residues. Germline V gene sequence: CDR1 SGHVS, CDR2 FNYEAQ. V lost 1 base and J 7 bases, leaving 14 bases between the germline ends. The TCR was taken from a female donor with ankylosing spondylitis or in good health (not recorded which). The chain is built from TRBV7-6 and TRBJ2-7, with D tentatively TRBD1 (6 bases). The sample comprised blood, either unsorted or a sorted T cell fraction (not recorded which). CDR3 DNA: TGTGCCAGCAGCTTAGGACAGGTGGTAACGGAGCAGTACTTC. It translates to CASSLGQVVTEQYF.